This T cell receptor beta chain was sequenced during a study of cytomegalovirus exposure and HLA in healthy donors. Both 60 Vbeta primers and 13 Jbeta primers went into the PCR. The repertoire was sequenced with immunoSEQ multiplex PCR; TCRdb's copy has only in-frame clones and lacks some. Among about 120,000 clones listed, about 61% were seen once. V trimming: 7 bases; J trimming: 4 bases; junction bases outside the gene matches: 13. Per the germline V gene, CDR1 is MDHEN and CDR2 is SYDVKM. The CDR3 contains 16 residues. The donors were healthy bone marrow donors. Sequenced input: PBMCs. This rearrangement joins TRBV28 to TRBJ1-5; 7 bases map to TRBD1. The receptor's source is a woman in her twenties or thirties in good health and CMV-seronegative. The CDR3 sequence: CASTVLGQAPNQPQHF. CDR3 nucleotide sequence: TGTGCCAGCACCGTATTAGGACAGGCGCCTAATCAGCCCCAGCATTTT.